The 13 T cell receptor beta chains given below trace back to one sample, sequenced in a study of Ad26.COV2.S vaccination and SARS-CoV-2 variants. Treatment in this sample: roughly 19 received Ad26.COV2.S at low or high dose, single or two shots; 5 received placebo; per-sample allocation not given. Samples were taken on day 63 after the first vaccine or placebo injection. Assay: immunoSEQ multiplex PCR; the TCRdb copy retains only in-frame clones and omits some. The repertoire has 240,000 or so clones, around 87% of them found once; the top ten carry over 8.5%. The sample in question was peripheral blood, obtained in a trial of Ad26.COV2.S vaccine versus placebo. Receptors were obtained from a person between 18 and 60 years old who received the Ad26.COV2.S COVID-19 vaccine or a placebo.

The genes are TRBV6-5 and TRBJ1-2; weak D call: TRBD1 (5 bases). The germline CDR1 and CDR2 sequences are MNHEY and SVGAGI. The CDR3 has 12 amino acids. Trimming left V 8 bases short and J 8 bases short, with 15 bases between. The CDR3 is CASHRGVQGYTF. The CDR3 DNA follows: TGTGCCAGCCACAGAGGGGTTCAAGGCTACACCTTC.

V is TRBV18 and J is TRBJ2-1; tentatively, D is TRBD2 (7 bases). Germline-derived CDR1 and CDR2 are KGHSH and LQKENI. The CDR3 extends over 14 amino acids. Trimming cost V 2 bases and J 9 bases, with 14 bases left between them. This CDR3 reads CASSPSRGAGEQFF. Here the CDR3 DNA reads TGTGCCAGCTCACCATCTCGGGGGGCGGGTGAGCAGTTCTTC.

The chain employs TRBV18 and TRBJ1-2; D is possibly TRBD1 (5 bases). V was cut by 0 bases and J by 0 bases, with 8 bases left in between. The CDR3 covers 15 residues. Per the germline V gene, CDR1 is KGHSH and CDR2 is LQKENI. CDR3 sequence reads: CASSPPQGSNYGYTF. CDR3 sequence (DNA): TGTGCCAGCTCACCACCTCAGGGATCTAACTATGGCTACACCTTC.

The V gene is TRBV6-1, the J gene TRBJ2-7; no definite D call. Germline V lookup: CDR1 MNHNS, CDR2 SASEGT. Trimming cost V 0 bases and J 4 bases, with 7 bases left between them. The CDR3 extends over 13 amino acids. The chain's CDR3 is CASSEALRYEQYF. The CDR3 region has the DNA TGTGCCAGCAGTGAAGCGCTCCGGTACGAGCAGTACTTC.

The chain has TRBV15 and TRBJ2-1, with a possible D match to TRBD2 (5 bases). From germline, CDR1 is LNHNV and CDR2 YYDKDF (reference sequence). The V end lost 3 bases, the J end lost 9 bases, and 15 bases lay between the germline ends. The CDR3 totals 14 residues. Here the CDR3 DNA reads TGTGCCACCAGCAGGTCGCGGAGCGGTAGTGAGCAGTTCTTC. This translates into CATSRSRSGSEQFF.

This rearrangement joins TRBV29-1 to TRBJ2-7; 7 bases agree with TRBD1. With V trimmed by 5 bases and J by 7 bases, 17 bases remained unmatched. CDR1 is SQVTM and CDR2 is ANQGSEA in the germline V gene. This CDR3 is 15 amino acids long. As DNA, the CDR3 is TGCAGCGTTCTCCCCACCGGGACAGCTACGTGGGAGCAGTACTTC. Amino acids: CSVLPTGTATWEQYF.

This CDR3 is CASSPAGSSYEQYF. In DNA, the CDR3 is TGTGCCAGCTCACCGGCGGGGAGCTCCTACGAGCAGTACTTC. The gene calls are TRBV18 and TRBJ2-7; D may be TRBD2 (6 bases). The CDR3 covers 14 residues. CDR1 and CDR2 (germline): KGHSH, LQKENI. The V and J ends lost 3 bases and 0 bases respectively, with 9 bases between them. Together with reference TRBV18 and TRBJ2-7, the CDR3 gives the full variable domain: NAGVMQNPRHLVRRRGQEARLRCSPMKGHSHVYWYRQLPEEGLKFMVYLQKENIIDESGMPKERFSAEFPKEGPSILRIQQVVRGDSAAYFCASSPAGSSYEQYFGPGTRLTVT.

V usage is TRBV5-4 and J usage is TRBJ2-7; 8 nucleotides match TRBD1. V shed 0 bases and J 9 bases; nucleotides not matched to a gene: 8. Per germline, CDR1 SGHNT and CDR2 YYREEE (reference sequence). This CDR3 is 14 amino acids long. The CDR3 loop reads CASSLGDRSPGQYF. The CDR3, as DNA: TGTGCCAGCAGCTTGGGGGACAGGAGCCCCGGGCAGTACTTC.

The chain couples TRBV6-5 to TRBJ1-4, with D maybe TRBD1 (6 bases). CDR3 size: 13 residues. Trimming stripped 5 bases from V and 7 bases from J, with 11 bases between. Germline V gene data show CDR1 as MNHEY and CDR2 as SVGAGI. Here the CDR3 reads CASSPQGPEKLFF. CDR3 coding DNA: TGTGCCAGCAGTCCTCAGGGGCCTGAAAAACTGTTTTTT.

The chain couples TRBV6-5 to TRBJ1-1, with D perhaps TRBD1 (6 bases). The germline V gene has CDR1 MNHEY and CDR2 SVGAGI. The V and J ends lost 7 bases and 11 bases respectively, with 14 bases between them. The CDR3 contains 11 residues. The CDR3 is CASITGLKAFF. The CDR3 DNA follows: TGTGCCAGCATTACAGGGTTGAAGGCTTTCTTT.

This chain links TRBV15 with TRBJ1-1; D is possibly TRBD1 (5 bases). This CDR3 contains 18 residues. V gave up 2 bases and J gave up 0 bases, with 19 bases separating them. The germline V gene encodes CDR1 LNHNV and CDR2 YYDKDF (reference sequence). DNA for the CDR3: TGTGCCACCAGCAGAAGACTGGGGACTCACGTTGTGAACACTGAAGCTTTCTTT. Amino acid sequence: CATSRRLGTHVVNTEAFF. Complete variable domain (other parts from reference TRBV15 and TRBJ1-1): DAMVIQNPRYQVTQFGKPVTLSCSQTLNHNVMYWYQQKSSQAPKLLFHYYDKDFNNEADTPDNFQSRRPNTSFCFLDIRSPGLGDTAMYLCATSRRLGTHVVNTEAFFGQGTRLTVV.

V usage is TRBV18 and J usage is TRBJ2-1; TRBD2 agrees at 16 bases. V lost 3 bases to trimming and J lost 1 base; unmatched junction nucleotides: 3. CDR1 is KGHSH and CDR2 is LQKENI in the germline V gene. The CDR3 is 18 residues long. The CDR3 loop is CASSPPGLAGGSYNEQFF. CDR3 coding DNA: TGTGCCAGCTCACCCCCGGGACTAGCGGGGGGGTCCTACAATGAGCAGTTCTTC.

This chain's CDR3 is CASSRPGYTGELFF. CDR3 bases: TGTGCCAGCTCACGGCCAGGGTACACCGGGGAGCTGTTTTTT. The gene calls are TRBV18 and TRBJ2-2; a weak D match, TRBD1 (5 bases). This CDR3 contains 14 residues. Germline assignment: CDR1 KGHSH and CDR2 LQKENI. With 4 bases removed from V and 3 bases from J, the gap between germline ends came to 9 bases.